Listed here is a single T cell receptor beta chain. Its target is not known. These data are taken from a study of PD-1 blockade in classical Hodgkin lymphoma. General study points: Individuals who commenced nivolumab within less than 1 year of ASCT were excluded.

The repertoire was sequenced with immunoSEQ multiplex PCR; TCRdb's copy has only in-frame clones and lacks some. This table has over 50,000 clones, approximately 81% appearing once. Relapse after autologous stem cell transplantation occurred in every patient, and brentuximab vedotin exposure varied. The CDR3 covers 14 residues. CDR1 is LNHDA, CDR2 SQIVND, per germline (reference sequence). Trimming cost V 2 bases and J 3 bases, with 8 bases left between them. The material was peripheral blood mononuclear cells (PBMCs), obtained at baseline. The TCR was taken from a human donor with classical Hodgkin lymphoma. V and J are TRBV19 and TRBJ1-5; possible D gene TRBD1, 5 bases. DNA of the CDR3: TGTGCCAGTAGTATAAGGGACCACAATCAGCCCCAGCATTTT. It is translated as CASSIRDHNQPQHF.